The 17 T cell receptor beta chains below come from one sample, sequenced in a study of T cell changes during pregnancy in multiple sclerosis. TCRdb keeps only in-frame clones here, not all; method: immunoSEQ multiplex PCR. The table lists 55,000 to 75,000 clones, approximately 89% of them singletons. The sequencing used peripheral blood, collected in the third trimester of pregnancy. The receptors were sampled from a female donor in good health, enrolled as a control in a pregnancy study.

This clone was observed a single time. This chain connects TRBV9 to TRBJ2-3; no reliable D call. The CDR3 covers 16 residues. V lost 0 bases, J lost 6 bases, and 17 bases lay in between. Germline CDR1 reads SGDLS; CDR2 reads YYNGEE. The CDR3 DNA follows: TGTGCCAGCAGCGTAGAAGTGTACTCAAGTACGGATACGCAGTATTTT. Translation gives CASSVEVYSSTDTQYF.

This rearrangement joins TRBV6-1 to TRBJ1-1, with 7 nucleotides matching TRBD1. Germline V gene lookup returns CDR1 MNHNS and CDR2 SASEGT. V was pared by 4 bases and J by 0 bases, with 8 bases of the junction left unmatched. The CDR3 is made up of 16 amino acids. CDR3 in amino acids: CASSVPDRLLNTEAFF. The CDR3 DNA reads TGTGCCAGCAGTGTGCCGGACAGGCTATTGAACACTGAAGCTTTCTTT.

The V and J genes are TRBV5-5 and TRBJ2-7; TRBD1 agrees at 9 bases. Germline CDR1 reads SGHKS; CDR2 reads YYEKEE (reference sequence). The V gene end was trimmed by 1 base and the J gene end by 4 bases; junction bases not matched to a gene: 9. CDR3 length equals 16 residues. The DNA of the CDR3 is TGTGCCAGCAGCTTGTCCCCGGGACAGGGTACATACGAGCAGTACTTC. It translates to CASSLSPGQGTYEQYF.

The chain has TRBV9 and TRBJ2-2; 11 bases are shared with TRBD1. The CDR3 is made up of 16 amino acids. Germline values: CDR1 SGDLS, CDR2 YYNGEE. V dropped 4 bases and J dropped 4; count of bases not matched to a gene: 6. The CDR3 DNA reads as TGTGCCAGCAGCCTAGCCGGGACAGGGGGCACCGGGGAGCTGTTTTTT. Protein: CASSLAGTGGTGELFF.

The CDR3 spells CAIDPGTSGANEQFF. In nucleotides, the CDR3 is TGTGCCATCGATCCCGGGACTAGCGGGGCCAATGAGCAGTTCTTC. This chain uses TRBV6-1 with TRBJ2-1, with TRBD2 identical over 13 bases. This CDR3 region has 15 residues. The germline gives CDR1 MNHNS, CDR2 SASEGT. Losses at the gene ends were 10 bases for V and 6 bases for J; bases not matched to a gene: 9.

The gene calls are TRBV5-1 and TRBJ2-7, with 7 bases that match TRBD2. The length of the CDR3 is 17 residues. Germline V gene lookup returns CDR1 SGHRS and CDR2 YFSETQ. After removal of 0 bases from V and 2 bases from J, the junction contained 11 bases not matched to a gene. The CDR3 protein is CASSLGASRGKTYEQYF. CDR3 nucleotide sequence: TGCGCCAGCAGCTTGGGGGCCTCGCGGGGGAAAACCTACGAGCAGTACTTC. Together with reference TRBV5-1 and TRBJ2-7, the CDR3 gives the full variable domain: KAGVTQTPRYLIKTRGQQVTLSCSPISGHRSVSWYQQTPGQGLQFLFEYFSETQRNKGNFPGRFSGRQFSNSRSEMNVSTLELGDSALYLCASSLGASRGKTYEQYFGPGTRLTVT.

This CDR3 reads CATTTGRNTEAFF. The CDR3 DNA reads TGTGCCACGACAACCGGGAGAAACACTGAAGCTTTCTTT. The chain employs TRBV15 and TRBJ1-1; unclear D gene. Trimming pared 9 bases from V and 2 bases from J, leaving 13 bases between. CDR3 length: 13 residues. Germline values: CDR1 LNHNV, CDR2 YYDKDF (reference sequence).

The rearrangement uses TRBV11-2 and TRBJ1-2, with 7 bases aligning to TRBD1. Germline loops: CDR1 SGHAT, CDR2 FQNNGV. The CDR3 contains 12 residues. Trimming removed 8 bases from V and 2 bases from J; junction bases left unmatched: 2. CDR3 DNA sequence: TGTGCCAGCGCACAGGGGAACTATGGCTACACCTTC. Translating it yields CASAQGNYGYTF.

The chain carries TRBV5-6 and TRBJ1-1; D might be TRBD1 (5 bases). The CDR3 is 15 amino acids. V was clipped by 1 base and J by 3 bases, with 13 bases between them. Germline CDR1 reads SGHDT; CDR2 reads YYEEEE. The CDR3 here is CASSLIRDLDTEAFF. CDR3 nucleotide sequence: TGTGCCAGCAGCTTGATCAGGGATCTTGACACTGAAGCTTTCTTT. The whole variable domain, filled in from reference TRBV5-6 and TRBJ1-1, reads DAGVTQSPTHLIKTRGQQVTLRCSPKSGHDTVSWYQQALGQGPQFIFQYYEEEERQRGNFPDRFSGHQFPNYSSELNVNALLLGDSALYLCASSLIRDLDTEAFFGQGTRLTVV.

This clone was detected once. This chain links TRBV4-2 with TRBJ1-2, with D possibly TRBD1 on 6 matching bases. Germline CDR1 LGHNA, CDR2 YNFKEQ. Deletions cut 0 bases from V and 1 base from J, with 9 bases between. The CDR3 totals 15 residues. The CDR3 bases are TGTGCCAGCAGCCAAGACGCAGGGGATAACTATGGCTACACCTTC. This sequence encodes CASSQDAGDNYGYTF.

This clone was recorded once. In DNA, the CDR3 is TGTGCCATCAGCGGGACAGGGGGCACTGAAGCTTTCTTT. Amino acids: CAISGTGGTEAFF. The chain employs TRBV10-3 and TRBJ1-1, with TRBD1 matching over 11 bases. From germline, CDR1 is ENHRY and CDR2 SYGVKD. The CDR3 is made up of 13 amino acids. Trimming removed 6 bases from V and 4 bases from J; junction bases left unmatched: 1.

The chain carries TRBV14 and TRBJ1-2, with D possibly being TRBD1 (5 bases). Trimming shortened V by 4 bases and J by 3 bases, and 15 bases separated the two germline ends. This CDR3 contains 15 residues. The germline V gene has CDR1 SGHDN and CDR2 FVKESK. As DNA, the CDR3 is TGTGCCAGCAGCCGACCAGGGTATCCCTACTATGGCTACACCTTC. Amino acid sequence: CASSRPGYPYYGYTF.

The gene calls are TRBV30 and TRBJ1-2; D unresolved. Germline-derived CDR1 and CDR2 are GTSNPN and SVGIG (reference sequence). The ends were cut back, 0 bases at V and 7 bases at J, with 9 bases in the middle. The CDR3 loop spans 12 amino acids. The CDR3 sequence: CAWSVLGSGYTF. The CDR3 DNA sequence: TGTGCCTGGAGTGTTTTGGGCAGTGGCTACACCTTC.

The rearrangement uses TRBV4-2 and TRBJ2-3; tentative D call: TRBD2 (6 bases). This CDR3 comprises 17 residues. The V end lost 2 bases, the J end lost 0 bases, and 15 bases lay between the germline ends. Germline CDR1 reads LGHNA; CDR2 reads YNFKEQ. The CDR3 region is CASSQSLARSSTDTQYF. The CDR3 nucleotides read TGTGCCAGCAGCCAATCCCTAGCGAGATCTAGCACAGATACGCAGTATTTT.

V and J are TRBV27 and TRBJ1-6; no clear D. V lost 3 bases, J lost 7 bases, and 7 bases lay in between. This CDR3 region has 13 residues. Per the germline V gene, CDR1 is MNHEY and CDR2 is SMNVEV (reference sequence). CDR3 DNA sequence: TGTGCCAGCAGTTTCGGGGTGAATTCACCCCTCCACTTT. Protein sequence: CASSFGVNSPLHF.

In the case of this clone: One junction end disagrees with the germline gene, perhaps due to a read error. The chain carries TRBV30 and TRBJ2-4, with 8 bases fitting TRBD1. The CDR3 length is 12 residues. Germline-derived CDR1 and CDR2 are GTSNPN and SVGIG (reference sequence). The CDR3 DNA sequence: TGTGCCTGGAGTCCACAGGGGGTAGGGCTTCTCTTC. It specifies CAWSPQGVGLLF.

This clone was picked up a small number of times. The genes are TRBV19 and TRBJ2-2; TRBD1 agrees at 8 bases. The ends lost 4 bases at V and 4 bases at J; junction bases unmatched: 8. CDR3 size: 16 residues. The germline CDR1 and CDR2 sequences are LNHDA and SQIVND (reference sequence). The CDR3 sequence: CASSTHRGLGTGELFF. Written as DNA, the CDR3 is TGTGCCAGTAGTACCCACAGGGGGTTGGGCACCGGGGAGCTGTTTTTT.